This TCR beta chain was observed in a study of cytomegalovirus exposure and HLA in healthy donors. PCR was performed using 60 Vbeta and 13 Jbeta primers. Produced via immunoSEQ multiplex PCR; TCRdb's table is partial and in-frame only. The data show about 140,000 clones, about 78% seen once. General study findings and limits: Highly shared sequence variants in one cluster were likely a sequencing artifact. Roughly 170 TCR beta chains were listed as cytomegalovirus-associated.

Details on this clone: What it binds is unknown.

V lost 10 bases and J 9 bases, leaving 19 bases between the germline ends. The CDR3 is made up of 13 amino acids. Germline assignment: CDR1 SEHNR and CDR2 FQNEAQ (reference sequence). The clonotype originates from a male donor in good health and CMV-seronegative. V gene TRBV7-9 combines with J gene TRBJ2-1; the D is unclear. The specimen sequenced was PBMCs. As DNA, the CDR3 is TGTGCCACCTCCCGCGAGTTCGTGATTGAGCAGTTCTTC. It is translated as CATSREFVIEQFF.